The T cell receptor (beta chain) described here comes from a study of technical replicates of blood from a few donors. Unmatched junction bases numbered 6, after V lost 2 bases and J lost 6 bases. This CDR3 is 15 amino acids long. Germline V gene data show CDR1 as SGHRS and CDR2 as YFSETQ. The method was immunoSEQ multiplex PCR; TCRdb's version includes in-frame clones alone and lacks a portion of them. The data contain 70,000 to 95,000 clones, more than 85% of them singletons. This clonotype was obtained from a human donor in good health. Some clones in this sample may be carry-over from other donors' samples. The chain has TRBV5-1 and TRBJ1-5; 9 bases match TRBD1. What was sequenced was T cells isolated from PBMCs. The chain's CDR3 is CASSFDTGGAQPQHF. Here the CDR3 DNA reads TGCGCCAGCAGCTTTGATACAGGGGGCGCTCAGCCCCAGCATTTT.